The 8 T cell receptor beta chains listed next were all sequenced from one sample in a study of T cell responses to AZD1222 COVID-19 vaccine. Using immunoSEQ multiplex PCR, the repertoire was profiled, and TCRdb retains in-frame clones only, with some absent. The sample consists of under 50,000 clones, 70% to 90% of them appearing once. The input for sequencing was peripheral blood, taken 28 days after the second AZD1222 dose. These receptors originate from an adult who received the AZD1222 COVID-19 vaccine.

Only one count was recorded for this clone. The genes are TRBV2 and TRBJ1-6; D gene unclear. The V gene lost 5 bases and the J gene lost 5 bases, with 10 bases spanning the gap. Germline loops: CDR1 SNHLY, CDR2 FYNNEI. This CDR3 comprises 14 residues. Here the CDR3 reads CASSKDGNNSPLHF. CDR3 DNA sequence: TGTGCCAGCAGTAAGGACGGAAATAATTCACCCCTCCACTTT. Looking up the rest from reference TRBV2 and TRBJ1-6 gives the full variable domain: EPEVTQTPSHQVTQMGQEVILRCVPISNHLYFYWYRQILGQKVEFLVSFYNNEISEKSEIFDDQFSVERPDGSNFTLKIRSTKLEDSAMYFCASSKDGNNSPLHFGNGTRLTVT.

This chain joins TRBV2 and TRBJ1-1; the D gene is possibly TRBD1 (6 bases). CDR1 is SNHLY, CDR2 FYNNEI, per germline. The CDR3 consists of 14 residues. Trimming pared 3 bases from V and 9 bases from J, leaving 17 bases between. The CDR3 loop is CASSDTTGTSKAFF. CDR3 DNA sequence: TGTGCCAGCAGTGACACCACCGGGACAAGTAAAGCTTTCTTT.

The rearrangement links TRBV25-1 to TRBJ2-1, with 8 bases lining up with TRBD2. The V and J ends lost 3 bases and 5 bases, in that order; junction bases with no gene match: 9. The germline CDR1 and CDR2 sequences are MGHDK and SYGVNS. The CDR3 length is 16 residues. As DNA, the CDR3 is TGTGCCAGCAGTGACGACCTTCGGGAGGGTAACAATGAGCAGTTCTTC. Translating gives CASSDDLREGNNEQFF.

The chain couples TRBV11-2 to TRBJ2-5, with 11 bases that match TRBD2. The CDR3 contains 15 residues. Unmatched junction bases numbered 2, after V lost 3 bases and J lost 2 bases. CDR1 and CDR2 from the germline V gene are SGHAT and FQNNGV. Here the CDR3 reads CASSFRLAGQETQYF. Written as DNA, the CDR3 is TGTGCCAGCAGCTTTCGACTAGCGGGGCAAGAGACCCAGTACTTC.

The chain couples TRBV10-2 to TRBJ1-5; TRBD1 aligns across 7 bases. This CDR3 comprises 15 residues. With V trimmed by 4 bases and J by 6 bases, 9 bases remained unmatched. Germline loops: CDR1 WSHSY, CDR2 SAAADI. CDR3: CASSGQGPALQPQHF. The CDR3 nucleotides are TGCGCCAGCAGTGGACAGGGCCCAGCTCTTCAGCCCCAGCATTTT.

The V call is TRBV4-3, the J call TRBJ2-4, with TRBD1 identical over 8 bases. This CDR3 contains 17 residues. Germline trimming cut 0 bases from V and 0 bases from J; bases unmatched to any gene: 4. The V gene's germline CDR1 is LGHNA and CDR2 YSLEER. The CDR3 region has the DNA TGCGCCAGCAGCCAAGATAGCCAGGGGGCAGCCAAAAACATTCAGTACTTC. Its translation is CASSQDSQGAAKNIQYF.

The chain recombines TRBV6-2 or TRBV6-3 with TRBJ2-1; D tentatively reads TRBD1 or TRBD2 (5 bases each). This CDR3 is 15 amino acids long. V dropped 6 bases and J dropped 4 bases, with 16 bases sitting between them. Germline V gene data show CDR1 as MNHEY and CDR2 as SVGEGT. CDR3 DNA: TGTGCCAGCAGCCTAACTAGAAGGGGATACAATGAGCAGTTCTTC. This gives the protein CASSLTRRGYNEQFF.

The rearrangement links TRBV2 to TRBJ1-2, with D possibly matching TRBD1 (6 bases). The germline V gene has CDR1 SNHLY and CDR2 FYNNEI. The CDR3 has 13 amino acids. The germline V and J ends were trimmed by 2 bases and 8 bases, with 12 bases remaining between them. CDR3 nucleotides: TGTGCCAGCAGTGAAAACAGGGAGGGGGGCTACACCTTC. It specifies CASSENREGGYTF.